This T cell receptor beta chain is drawn from a study of T cells in Graves' hyperthyroidism and ophthalmopathy. Study findings and constraints: The model foresaw ophthalmopathy a median roughly 6.5 months prior to onset.

Amplified TCR beta CDR3 regions derived from RNA transcripts. The HTBI primer set served for first-round RT-PCR of the TCR CDR3. TCRdb called the multiplex PCR reads again in MiXCR, with one record for every CDR3 protein. The table includes 610,000 or so distinct CDR3 sequences, approximately 44% detected once. In this sample, this clonotype turned up many times. The target antigen is unknown. The germline V and J ends were trimmed by 4 bases and 3 bases, with 13 bases remaining between them. This CDR3 has 14 amino acids. CDR1 is SGDLS and CDR2 is YYNGEE in the germline V gene. The specimen sequenced was peripheral blood or thyroid tissue (not recorded which). The origin of this receptor is a woman aged 18 to 35 with Graves' hyperthyroidism. The genes are TRBV9 and TRBJ2-5; D ambiguous. The CDR3 spells CASSKAPEKETQYF. The CDR3, as DNA: TGTGCCAGCAGCAAAGCCCCGGAGAAAGAGACCCAGTACTTC. The whole variable domain, filled in from reference TRBV9 and TRBJ2-5, reads DSGVTQTPKHLITATGQRVTLRCSPRSGDLSVYWYQQSLDQGLQFLIQYYNGEERAKGNILERFSAQQFPDLHSELNLSSLELGDSALYFCASSKAPEKETQYFGPGTRLLVL.